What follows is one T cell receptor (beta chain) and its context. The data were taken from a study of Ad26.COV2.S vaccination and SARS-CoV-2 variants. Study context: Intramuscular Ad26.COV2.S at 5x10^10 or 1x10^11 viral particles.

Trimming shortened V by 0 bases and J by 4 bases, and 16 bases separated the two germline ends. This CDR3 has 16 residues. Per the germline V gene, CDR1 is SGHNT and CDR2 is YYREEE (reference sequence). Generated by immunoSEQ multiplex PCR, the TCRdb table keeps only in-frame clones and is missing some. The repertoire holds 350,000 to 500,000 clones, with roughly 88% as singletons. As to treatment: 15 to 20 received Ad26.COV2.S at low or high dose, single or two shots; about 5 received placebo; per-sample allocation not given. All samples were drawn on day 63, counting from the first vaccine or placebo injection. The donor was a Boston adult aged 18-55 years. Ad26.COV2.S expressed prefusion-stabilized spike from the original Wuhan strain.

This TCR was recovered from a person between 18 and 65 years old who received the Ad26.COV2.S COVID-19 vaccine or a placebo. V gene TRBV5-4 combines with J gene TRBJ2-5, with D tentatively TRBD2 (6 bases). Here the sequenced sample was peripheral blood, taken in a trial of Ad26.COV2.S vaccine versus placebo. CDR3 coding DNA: TGTGCCAGCAGCTTGGTAGGATCTCGAGCGGGAGAGACCCAGTACTTC. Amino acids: CASSLVGSRAGETQYF.